This T cell receptor beta chain was captured by sequencing in a study of molecular identifiers for immune sequencing clone quantification (dated by TCRdb to about 2018). Background for the entire study: For a replicate experiment, the RNA from either approximately 20,000 or 100,000 naive CD8 T cells was divided into five aliquots, and four of those aliquots went on to sequencing. This methods study benchmarked molecular-identifier clustering-based TCR repertoire sequencing (MIDCIRS) and TCR RNA copy counting, using CD8 T cells to do so.

Based on the germline V gene, the CDR1 and CDR2 sequences are SQVTM and ANQGSEA. Germline trimming amounts to 6 bases on V and 5 bases on J, with 3 as the count of junction bases outside the gene matches. Its CDR3 holds 12 amino acids, cysteine through phenylalanine. Only CDR3 DNA remains: 36 bases, in frame from the first base. Libraries were constructed by PCR. Sequencing was performed on an Illumina HiSeq 4000. Bulk TCR libraries were made following a previously described method, with the TCR primers given in Table S5. Purification of total RNA was performed with the Qiagen AllPrep DNA/RNA kit. Reads from multiple sequencing runs of the same library were pooled before analysis. From the authors' description of their analysis: Reads were retained only if their TCR constant sequence matched exactly, and those retained reads were trimmed to 150 nt and grouped according to their 12-nt molecular barcodes. Reads inside each barcode group were sub-clustered using a 15% Levenshtein threshold, and a quality-weighted consensus sequence was constructed for each RNA molecule. Non-functional sequences were removed, as were lower-count sequences one edit away from another. Based on a fit of two negative binomial distributions, barcode sub-clusters having less than 20% of the maximum read count were discarded. TCRdb handled the public reads itself, with Q25 trimming in fastp and clone calling in MiXCR, and kept productive beta chains. For every CDR3 protein sequence, its rows merge into one entry that carries the most common genes and DNA. TCRdb's processing, not the authors' own work, is the source of the V and J calls. In this sample the table shows more than 250,000 distinct CDR3 sequences, roughly 23% of which occur a single time. The top ten hold 0.81% of the sample.

On the study overall, not on this receptor specifically: The naive libraries included spiked-in Jurkat TCR RNA (roughly nine copies' worth), and this Jurkat TCR RNA is not part of the donor repertoire. When barcode sub-clustering was not used, chimeric consensus sequences inflated TCR diversity, with chimeras reaching as high as 47%. In CMV-specific effector cells, clones with more than 20 RNA copies contained over 97% of molecules, whereas in naive cells such clones contained under 1% of molecules. Spiked-in Jurkat TCR RNA equivalent to a single cell was reported to be detectable even among over 800,000 naive CD8 T cells. The sizes of highly expanded clones could end up underestimated when identical TCR molecules share a barcode. Around 2.8 recovered TCR RNA copies per cell were obtained by modeling, versus 9 to 10 by digital PCR, implying a capture efficiency of 25% to 30%.

Notes on this clonotype: No cognate antigen has been identified for it. One base away there is no much larger clone; base qualities are not given.

Naive CD8 T cell libraries were made from 20,000 to 1,000,000 sorted cells using 10%, 30% or 50% of purified RNA. Naive CD8 T cells were FACS-sorted as CD8+CD4-CCR7+CD45RA+ on a BD FACSAria II into RLT Plus buffer. To test detection sensitivity, Jurkat RNA equivalent to ten TCR copies was spiked into samples of roughly 18,000-1,100,000 naive CD8 T cells. Enrichment of CD8 T cells was performed with RosetteSep CD8+ T Cell Enrichment Cocktail and Ficoll-Paque, after which ACK red cell lysis was carried out. This TCR came from a human donor in good health. Some libraries in this study had Jurkat cell RNA spiked in. The V and J genes are TRBV29-1 and TRBJ2-2, and TRBD1 aligns with 7 junction nucleotides. Material: naive CD8+ T cells from blood, with Jurkat cell RNA spiked in. In the paper's terms, the cell subset or site label means: FACS-sorted CD8+CD4-CCR7+CD45RA+ naive T cells. CDR3 region: CSVIQGTGELFF. In nucleotides, the sequence is TGCAGCGTAATACAGGGGACCGGGGAGCTGTTTTTT.